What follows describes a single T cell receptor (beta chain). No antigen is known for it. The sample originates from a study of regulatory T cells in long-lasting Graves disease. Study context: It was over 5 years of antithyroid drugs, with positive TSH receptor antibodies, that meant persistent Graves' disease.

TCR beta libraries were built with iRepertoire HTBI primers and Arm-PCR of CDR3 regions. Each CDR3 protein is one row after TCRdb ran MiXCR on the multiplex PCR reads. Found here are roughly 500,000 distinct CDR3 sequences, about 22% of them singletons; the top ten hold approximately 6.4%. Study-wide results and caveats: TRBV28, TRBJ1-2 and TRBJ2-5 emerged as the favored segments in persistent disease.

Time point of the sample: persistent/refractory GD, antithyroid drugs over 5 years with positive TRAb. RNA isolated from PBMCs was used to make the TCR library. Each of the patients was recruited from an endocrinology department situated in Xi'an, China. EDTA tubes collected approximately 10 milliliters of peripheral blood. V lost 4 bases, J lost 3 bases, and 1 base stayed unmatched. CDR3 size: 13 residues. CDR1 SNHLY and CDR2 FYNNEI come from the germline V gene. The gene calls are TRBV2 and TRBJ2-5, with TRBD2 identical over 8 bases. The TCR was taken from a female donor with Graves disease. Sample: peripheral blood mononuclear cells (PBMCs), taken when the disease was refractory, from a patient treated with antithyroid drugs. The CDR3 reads CASSGLAKETQYF. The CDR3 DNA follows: TGTGCCAGCAGTGGACTAGCGAAAGAGACCCAGTACTTC.